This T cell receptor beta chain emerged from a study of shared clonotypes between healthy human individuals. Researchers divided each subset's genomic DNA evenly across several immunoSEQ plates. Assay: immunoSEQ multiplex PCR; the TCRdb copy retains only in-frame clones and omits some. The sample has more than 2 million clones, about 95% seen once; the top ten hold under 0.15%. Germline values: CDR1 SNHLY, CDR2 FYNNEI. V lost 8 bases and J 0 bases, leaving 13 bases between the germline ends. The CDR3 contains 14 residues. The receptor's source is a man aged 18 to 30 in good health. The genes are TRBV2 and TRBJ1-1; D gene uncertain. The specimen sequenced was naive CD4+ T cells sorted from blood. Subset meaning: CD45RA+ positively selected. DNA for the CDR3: TGTGCCAGCTTAGGCAGGTTCATGAACACTGAAGCTTTCTTT. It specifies CASLGRFMNTEAFF.